The clone carrying this T cell receptor (beta chain) was counted between two and nine times. No antigen is known for it. This sample is drawn from a study of T-cell reconstitution after alpha-beta-depleted transplantation in children. TCRbeta library construction was performed incorporating unique molecular identifiers. TCRdb passed the PCR reads through MiXCR, listing each CDR3 protein once. The data contain fewer than 750,000 distinct CDR3 sequences, under 25% of them singletons. Overall study findings and caveats: Some patients showed high day-60 TCRbeta diversity, which derived from surviving recipient T cells and thymic progenitors. There were reportedly several hundred expanded graft clones from which alpha-beta T cells came about two months after transplant. Fresh T-cell production supplied most of the T-cell counts and diversity seen one year after transplant.

Trimming took 3 bases from V and 5 from J, leaving 16 bases between them. This CDR3 has 15 residues. From germline, CDR1 is LNHNV and CDR2 YYDKDF (reference sequence). Material: PBMCs, mostly from graft donor cells, obtained 360 days after TCRalphabeta/CD19-depleted stem cell transplant. The V gene is TRBV15, the J gene TRBJ1-2; D remains ambiguous. This receptor was taken from a boy in the first two years of life who had a stem cell transplant for acute myeloid leukemia, so the T cells may come from the graft donor. The CDR3 protein is CATSSGREELYGYTF. CDR3 DNA: TGTGCCACCAGCAGCGGCCGGGAGGAATTGTATGGCTACACCTTC.